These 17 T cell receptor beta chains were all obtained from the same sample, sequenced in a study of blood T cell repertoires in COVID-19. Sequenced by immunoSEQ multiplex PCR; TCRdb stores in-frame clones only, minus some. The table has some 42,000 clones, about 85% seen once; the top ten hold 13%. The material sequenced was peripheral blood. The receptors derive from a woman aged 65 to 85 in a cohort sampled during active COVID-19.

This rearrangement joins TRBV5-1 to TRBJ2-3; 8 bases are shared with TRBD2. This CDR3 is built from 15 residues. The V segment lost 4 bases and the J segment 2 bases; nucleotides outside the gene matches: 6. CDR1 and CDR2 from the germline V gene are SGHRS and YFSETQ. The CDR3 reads CASSPLADNTDTQYF. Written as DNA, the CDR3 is TGCGCCAGCAGCCCACTAGCGGACAACACAGATACGCAGTATTTT.

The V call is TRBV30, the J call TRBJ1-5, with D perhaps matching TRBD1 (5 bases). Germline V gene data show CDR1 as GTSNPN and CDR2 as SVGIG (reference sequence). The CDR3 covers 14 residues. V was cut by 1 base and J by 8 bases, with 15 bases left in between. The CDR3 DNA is TGTGCCTGGAGTGATAGGGGCCTGTTGAAGCCCCAGCATTTT. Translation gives CAWSDRGLLKPQHF.

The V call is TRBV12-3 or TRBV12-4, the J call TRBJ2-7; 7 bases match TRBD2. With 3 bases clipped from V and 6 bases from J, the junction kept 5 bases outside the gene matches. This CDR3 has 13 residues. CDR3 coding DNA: TGTGCCAGCAGTTTGCGGGGGTGGGGCGAGCAGTACTTC. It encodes CASSLRGWGEQYF.

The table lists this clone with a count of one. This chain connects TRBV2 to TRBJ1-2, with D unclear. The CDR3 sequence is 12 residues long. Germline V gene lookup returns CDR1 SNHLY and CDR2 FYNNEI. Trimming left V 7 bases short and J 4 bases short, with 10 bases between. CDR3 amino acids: CASTDRLYGYTF. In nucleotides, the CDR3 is TGTGCCAGCACAGATCGCCTCTATGGCTACACCTTC. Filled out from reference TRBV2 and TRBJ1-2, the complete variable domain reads EPEVTQTPSHQVTQMGQEVILRCVPISNHLYFYWYRQILGQKVEFLVSFYNNEISEKSEIFDDQFSVERPDGSNFTLKIRSTKLEDSAMYFCASTDRLYGYTFGSGTRLTVV.

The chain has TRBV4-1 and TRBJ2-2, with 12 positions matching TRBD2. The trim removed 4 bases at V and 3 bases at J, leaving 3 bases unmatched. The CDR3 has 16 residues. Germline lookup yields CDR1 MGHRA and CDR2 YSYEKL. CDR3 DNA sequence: TGCGCCAGCAGCCGCCGACTAGCGGGAGACACCGGGGAGCTGTTTTTT. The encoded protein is CASSRRLAGDTGELFF.

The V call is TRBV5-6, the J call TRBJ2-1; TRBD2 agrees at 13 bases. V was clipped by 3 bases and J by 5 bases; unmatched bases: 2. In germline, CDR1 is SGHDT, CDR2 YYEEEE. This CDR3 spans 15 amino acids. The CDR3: CASSSGLAGNNEQFF. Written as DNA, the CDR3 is TGTGCCAGCAGCTCGGGACTAGCGGGAAACAATGAGCAGTTCTTC.

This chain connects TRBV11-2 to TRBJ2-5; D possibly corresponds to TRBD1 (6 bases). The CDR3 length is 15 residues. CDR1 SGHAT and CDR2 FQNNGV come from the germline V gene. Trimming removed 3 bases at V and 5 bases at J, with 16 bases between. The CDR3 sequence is CASSLGGGRQETQYF. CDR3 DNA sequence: TGTGCCAGCAGCTTGGGTGGGGGCCGGCAGGAGACCCAGTACTTC. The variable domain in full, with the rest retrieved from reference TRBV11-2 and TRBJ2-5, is EAGVAQSPRYKIIEKRQSVAFWCNPISGHATLYWYQQILGQGPKLLIQFQNNGVVDDSQLPKDRFSAERLKGVDSTLKIQPAKLEDSAVYLCASSLGGGRQETQYFGPGTRLLVL.

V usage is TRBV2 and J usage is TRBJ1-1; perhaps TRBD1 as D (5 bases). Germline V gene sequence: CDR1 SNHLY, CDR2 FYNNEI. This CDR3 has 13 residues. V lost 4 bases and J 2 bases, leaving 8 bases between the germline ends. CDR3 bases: TGTGCCAGCAGTGCGGACACTAACACTGAAGCTTTCTTT. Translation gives CASSADTNTEAFF.

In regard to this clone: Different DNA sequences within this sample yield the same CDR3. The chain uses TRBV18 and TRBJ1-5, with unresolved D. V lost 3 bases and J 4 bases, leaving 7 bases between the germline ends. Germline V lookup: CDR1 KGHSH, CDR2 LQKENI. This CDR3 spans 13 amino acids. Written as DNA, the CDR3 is TGTGCCAGCTCACCGGCGGGTAATCAGCCCCAGCATTTT. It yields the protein CASSPAGNQPQHF. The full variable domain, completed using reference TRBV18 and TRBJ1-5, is NAGVMQNPRHLVRRRGQEARLRCSPMKGHSHVYWYRQLPEEGLKFMVYLQKENIIDESGMPKERFSAEFPKEGPSILRIQQVVRGDSAAYFCASSPAGNQPQHFGDGTRLSIL.

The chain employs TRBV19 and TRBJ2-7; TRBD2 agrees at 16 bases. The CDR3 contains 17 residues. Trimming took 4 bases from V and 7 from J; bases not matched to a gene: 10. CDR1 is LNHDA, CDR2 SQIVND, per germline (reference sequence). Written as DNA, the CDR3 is TGTGCCAGTAGTAGCGGGACTAGCGGGAGGGCCCCTCGTGAGCAGTACTTC. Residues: CASSSGTSGRAPREQYF.

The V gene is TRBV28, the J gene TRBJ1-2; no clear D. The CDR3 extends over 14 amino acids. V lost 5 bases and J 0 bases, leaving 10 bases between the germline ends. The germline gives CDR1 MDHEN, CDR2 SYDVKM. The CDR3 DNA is TGTGCCAGCAGTCCAATTCCGGCTAACTATGGCTACACCTTC. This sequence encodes CASSPIPANYGYTF.

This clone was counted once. The CDR3 nucleotides are TGTGCCAGCAGCTCACAGGCAGATACGCAGTATTTT. Protein product: CASSSQADTQYF. J is TRBJ2-3 and V is TRBV7-9, with D possibly being TRBD1 (5 bases). CDR3 length: 12 amino acids. V lost 4 bases and J lost 4, with 6 bases in between. In germline, CDR1 is SEHNR, CDR2 FQNEAQ (reference sequence).

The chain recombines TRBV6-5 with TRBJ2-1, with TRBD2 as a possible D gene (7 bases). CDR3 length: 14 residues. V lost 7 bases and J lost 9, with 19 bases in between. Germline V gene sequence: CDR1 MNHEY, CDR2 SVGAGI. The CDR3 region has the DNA TGTGCCAGCACCTTGTGGGGGGGGGCCGGTGAGCAGTTCTTC. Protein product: CASTLWGGAGEQFF.

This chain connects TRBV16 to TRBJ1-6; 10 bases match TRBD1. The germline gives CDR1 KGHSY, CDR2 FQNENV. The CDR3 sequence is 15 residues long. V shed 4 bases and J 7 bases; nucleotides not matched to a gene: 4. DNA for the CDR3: TGTGCCAGCAGCCGAATGGGACAGGGGAATTCACCCCTCCACTTT. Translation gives CASSRMGQGNSPLHF.

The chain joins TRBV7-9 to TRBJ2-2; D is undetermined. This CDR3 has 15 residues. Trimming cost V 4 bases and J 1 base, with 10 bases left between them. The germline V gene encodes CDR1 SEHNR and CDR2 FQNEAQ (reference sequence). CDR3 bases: TGTGCCAGCAGCTCCTGGGCTCAGAACACCGGGGAGCTGTTTTTT. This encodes CASSSWAQNTGELFF.

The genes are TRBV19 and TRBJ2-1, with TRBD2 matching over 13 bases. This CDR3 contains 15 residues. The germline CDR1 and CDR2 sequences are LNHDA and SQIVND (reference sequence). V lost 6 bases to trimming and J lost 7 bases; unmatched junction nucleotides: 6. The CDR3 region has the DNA TGTGCCAGTAGCACTAGCGGGAGGGCCAAGAATGAGCAGTTCTTC. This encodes CASSTSGRAKNEQFF.

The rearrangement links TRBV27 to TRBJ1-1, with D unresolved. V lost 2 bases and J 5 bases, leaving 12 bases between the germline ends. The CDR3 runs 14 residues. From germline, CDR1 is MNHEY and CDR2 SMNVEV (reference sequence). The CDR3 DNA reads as TGTGCCAGCAGTTTAGGCGGACGGGGAACTGAAGCTTTCTTT. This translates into CASSLGGRGTEAFF.